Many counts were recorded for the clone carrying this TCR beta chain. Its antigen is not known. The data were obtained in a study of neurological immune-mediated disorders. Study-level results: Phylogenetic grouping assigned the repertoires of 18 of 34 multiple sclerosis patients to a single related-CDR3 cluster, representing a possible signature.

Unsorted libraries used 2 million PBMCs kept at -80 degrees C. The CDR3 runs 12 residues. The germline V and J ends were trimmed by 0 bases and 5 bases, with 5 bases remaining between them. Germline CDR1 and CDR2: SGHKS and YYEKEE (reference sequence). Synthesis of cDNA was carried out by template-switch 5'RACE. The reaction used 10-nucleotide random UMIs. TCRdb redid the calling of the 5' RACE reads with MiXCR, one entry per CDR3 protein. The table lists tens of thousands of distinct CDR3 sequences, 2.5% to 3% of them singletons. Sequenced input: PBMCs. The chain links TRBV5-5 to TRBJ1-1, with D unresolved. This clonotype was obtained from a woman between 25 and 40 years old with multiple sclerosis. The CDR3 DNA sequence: TGTGCCAGCAGCTTGGTGGGGACTGAAGCTTTCTTT. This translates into CASSLVGTEAFF.